The text below deals with one T cell receptor beta chain. What it binds is not known. All gene names here are mouse names. The missing CDR3 end, 4 residues past where the read stops, is filled in from the germline J gene. This record belongs to a study of CD8+ T cells in alopecia areata. Study information: Female C3H/HeJ mice aged roughly 7-11 weeks received skin from roughly 6-13-month-old C3H/HeJ donors with spontaneous alopecia.

CD4, CD8alpha, NKG2D, NKG2ACE and other markers guided sorting of pooled cutaneous lymph node cells. This CDR3 region has 14 residues. Losses at the gene ends were 5 bases for V and 2 bases for J; bases not matched to a gene: 4. CDR1 is SGHDT and CDR2 is FRDEAV in the germline V gene. cDNA prepared by RNA extraction and subsequent reverse transcription served as the template for sequencing. The data were produced by immunoSEQ multiplex PCR, yet TCRdb's version contains in-frame clones alone and is incomplete. The repertoire consists of 15,000 to 20,000 clones, none detected only once. Study results and limitations: Especially in alopecia totalis/universalis, lesional scalp showed greater clonality than normal scalp did. Sharing of TCR sequences between patients (possibly for HLA-related reasons) was less clear than in mice. Sequences from scalp samples also cover resident alphabeta T cells of normal skin.

This rearrangement joins TRBV14 to TRBJ2-1; 7 bases are a match to TRBD2. The TCR was taken from a C3H/HeJ mouse with alopecia areata. These mice share the MHC haplotype H2-k. Sequences were obtained from CD8+ T cells sorted from a lymph node. CDR3 amino acids: CASSPDWDYAEQFF. The sequenced part of the CDR3 DNA is TGTGCCAGCAGCCCAGACTGGGACTATGCT. Based on the CDR3 plus reference TRBV14 and TRBJ2-1, the full variable domain is EAGVTQSPRYAVLQEGQAVSFWCDPISGHDTLYWYQQPRDQGPQLLVYFRDEAVIDNSQLPSDRFSAVRPKGTNSTLKIQSAKQGDTATYLCASSPDWDYAEQFFGPGTRLTVL.